This T cell receptor (beta chain) is from a study of T cell changes during pregnancy in multiple sclerosis. Assay: immunoSEQ multiplex PCR; the TCRdb copy retains only in-frame clones and omits some. The data contain 85,000 to 120,000 clones, about 89% of them singletons. The sequence was collected from a female donor with multiple sclerosis, enrolled in a pregnancy study. The sample was peripheral blood, taken before pregnancy.

The CDR3 bases are TGTGCCAGCAGCGTAGCCGGCAGGGGCGATGAAAAACTGTTTTTT. This translates into CASSVAGRGDEKLFF. The chain is built from TRBV9 and TRBJ1-4; D is perhaps TRBD1 (6 bases). The CDR3 extends over 15 amino acids. CDR1 is SGDLS, CDR2 YYNGEE, per germline. The V end was cut by 0 bases, the J end by 6 bases, with 12 bases between.